What follows are 21 T cell receptor beta chains derived from one specimen sequenced in a study of cytotoxic CD8 clonotypes in ibrutinib-treated CLL. The protocol was immunoSEQ multiplex PCR, while the TCRdb copy is restricted to in-frame clones and leaves out a portion. The data contain more than 150,000 clones, roughly 72% of them singletons. Here the sequenced sample was PBMCs, taken after 24 months of ibrutinib treatment. The receptors here all came from a human donor with chronic lymphocytic leukemia.

The chain has TRBV5-4 and TRBJ2-7; D is perhaps TRBD1 (5 bases). The germline gives CDR1 SGHNT, CDR2 YYREEE (reference sequence). CDR3 length: 14 residues. The V gene lost 0 bases and the J gene lost 1 base, with 8 bases spanning the gap. CDR3 protein: CASSLGQFSYEQYF. CDR3 sequence (DNA): TGTGCCAGCAGCTTGGGACAGTTTTCCTACGAGCAGTACTTC.

The V gene is TRBV7-9, the J gene TRBJ2-1; 9 bases are a match to TRBD2. Per the germline V gene, CDR1 is SEHNR and CDR2 is FQNEAQ (reference sequence). After removal of 5 bases from V and 8 bases from J, the junction contained 7 bases not matched to a gene. CDR3 length: 14 amino acids. In DNA, the CDR3 is TGTGCCAGCAGCCCAGGGACTAGCTTCGATGAGCAGTTCTTC. This gives the protein CASSPGTSFDEQFF.

CDR3 DNA sequence: TGTGCCATCAGTGCGAGGAAAGGGGCCGACGCCCAAGAAAAACTGTTTTTT. Residues: CAISARKGADAQEKLFF. The chain couples TRBV10-3 to TRBJ1-4, with a tentative D call TRBD1 (5 bases). Trimming removed 4 bases at V and 8 bases at J, with 23 bases between. Germline CDR1 ENHRY, CDR2 SYGVKD. The CDR3 has 17 residues.

The V and J genes are TRBV7-9 and TRBJ2-5, with TRBD2 matching over 11 bases. CDR1 SEHNR and CDR2 FQNEAQ come from the germline V gene (reference sequence). This CDR3 is built from 17 residues. With 0 bases clipped from V and 3 bases from J, the junction kept 6 bases outside the gene matches. The CDR3 coding sequence is TGTGCCAGCAGCTTAGCGCTAAGACTAGCGGGGAAAGAGACCCAGTACTTC. Translation gives CASSLALRLAGKETQYF.

This rearrangement joins TRBV30 to TRBJ1-5; D is uncertain. The V end lost 0 bases, the J end lost 3 bases, and 9 bases lay between the germline ends. The CDR3 sequence is 14 residues long. Germline V gene data show CDR1 as GTSNPN and CDR2 as SVGIG (reference sequence). The CDR3 bases are TGTGCCTGGAGTGTTCACACGTACAATCAGCCCCAGCATTTT. Protein product: CAWSVHTYNQPQHF.

This clone occurred a few times. The V and J genes are TRBV11-2 and TRBJ1-3; 7 bases are shared with TRBD1. CDR3 length: 14 amino acids. After removal of 8 bases from V and 8 bases from J, the junction contained 12 bases not matched to a gene. From germline, CDR1 is SGHAT and CDR2 FQNNGV. CDR3 in DNA: TGTGCCAGCGGAAGGGGGCCTTCCTACGACACCATATATTTT. Its protein is CASGRGPSYDTIYF.

J is TRBJ2-6 and V is TRBV7-9; no firm D call. Germline V gene lookup returns CDR1 SEHNR and CDR2 FQNEAQ (reference sequence). V lost 8 bases and J 0 bases, leaving 8 bases between the germline ends. The CDR3 is made up of 14 amino acids. The CDR3 nucleotides read TGTGCCAGCCCCCCCTACTCTGGGGCCAACGTCCTGACTTTC. Amino acid sequence: CASPPYSGANVLTF.

This chain links TRBV30 with TRBJ2-2, with a tentative D call TRBD2 (5 bases). CDR3 length equals 14 residues. The germline CDR1 and CDR2 sequences are GTSNPN and SVGIG (reference sequence). Between the trimmed V and J ends, which lost 8 bases and 3 bases, there was a span of 16 bases. CDR3 coding DNA: TGTGCCACTGGGAAGCGGTCCTACACCGGGGAGCTGTTTTTT. Amino acid sequence: CATGKRSYTGELFF.

The V gene is TRBV2, the J gene TRBJ2-1; 14 bases map to TRBD2. The V and J ends lost 5 bases and 7 bases, in that order; junction bases with no gene match: 4. The CDR3 covers 15 residues. CDR1 is SNHLY, CDR2 FYNNEI, per germline. Written as DNA, the CDR3 is TGTGCCAGCAGTACCGGGACTAGCGGGAGAAATGAGCAGTTCTTC. This translates into CASSTGTSGRNEQFF.

V and J are TRBV5-1 and TRBJ1-2; a possible D gene is TRBD1 (6 bases). V was shortened by 0 bases and J by 6 bases, with 18 bases between the two germline ends. The CDR3 covers 16 residues. CDR1 and CDR2 from the germline V gene are SGHRS and YFSETQ. The CDR3 spells CASSLGITGAVDGYTF. CDR3 nucleotides: TGCGCCAGCAGCTTGGGTATAACGGGGGCCGTGGATGGCTACACCTTC.

V gene TRBV27 combines with J gene TRBJ2-7, with TRBD2 identical over 7 bases. The CDR3 extends over 16 amino acids. V lost 7 bases to trimming and J lost 2 bases; unmatched junction nucleotides: 14. Germline CDR1 is MNHEY and CDR2 is SMNVEV (reference sequence). CDR3 loop: CASTSPPSGLTYEQYF. The DNA for the CDR3 is TGTGCCAGCACGAGCCCCCCTAGCGGATTAACCTACGAGCAGTACTTC.

The chain employs TRBV5-4 and TRBJ1-2; D might be TRBD1 (5 bases). This CDR3 region has 15 residues. Germline CDR1 reads SGHNT; CDR2 reads YYREEE (reference sequence). The V and J ends lost 4 bases and 7 bases respectively, with 20 bases between them. The CDR3 DNA follows: TGTGCCAGCAGCCTACTCTCGGCAGGGTCGTTTGGCTACACCTTC. This encodes CASSLLSAGSFGYTF.

The chain uses TRBV10-3 and TRBJ2-1; 11 nucleotides match TRBD2. V lost 6 bases to trimming and J lost 6 bases; unmatched junction nucleotides: 4. Germline V gives CDR1 ENHRY, CDR2 SYGVKD. This CDR3 comprises 14 residues. The CDR3 DNA is TGTGCCATCAGCACTAGCGGGAGTGGCAATGAGCAGTTCTTC. Encoded protein: CAISTSGSGNEQFF.

The chain uses TRBV4-3 and TRBJ2-7; TRBD2 agrees at 9 bases. The J segment lost 2 bases and the V segment lost 0 bases, leaving 8 bases of the junction unmatched. CDR1 is LGHNA and CDR2 is YSLEER in the germline V gene. The CDR3 has 17 residues. The chain's CDR3 is CASSQDWEREVTYEQYF. The CDR3 DNA sequence: TGCGCCAGCAGCCAAGATTGGGAGCGGGAGGTAACCTACGAGCAGTACTTC.

The genes are TRBV10-1 and TRBJ2-1, with D perhaps matching TRBD2 (6 bases). The V end was cut by 3 bases, the J end by 1 base, with 10 bases between. The CDR3 contains 15 residues. Germline V CDR1 and CDR2: WNHNN, SYGVQD (reference sequence). The CDR3 is CASSDLEGSYNEQFF. DNA of the CDR3: TGCGCCAGCAGTGATTTGGAGGGGTCCTACAATGAGCAGTTCTTC.

This sequence joins TRBV13 and TRBJ1-3; D is uncertain. The CDR3 is 14 residues long. Trimming pared 2 bases from V and 3 bases from J, leaving 8 bases between. CDR1 is PRHDT and CDR2 is FYEKMQ in the germline V gene (reference sequence). CDR3 region: CASSLPGVGNTIYF. In DNA, the CDR3 is TGTGCCAGCAGCTTACCGGGAGTTGGAAACACCATATATTTT.

V usage is TRBV19 and J usage is TRBJ1-4; possible D gene TRBD1, 6 bases. Per germline, CDR1 LNHDA and CDR2 SQIVND (reference sequence). The ends were cut back, 6 bases at V and 4 bases at J, with 15 bases in the middle. This CDR3 region has 15 residues. The CDR3, as DNA: TGTGCCAGTAGGGGGGCTTTAACTGGTAATGAAAAACTGTTTTTT. Translated: CASRGALTGNEKLFF.

The chain couples TRBV15 to TRBJ2-7; D remains unclear. Germline assignment: CDR1 LNHNV and CDR2 YYDKDF (reference sequence). V lost 0 bases and J 2 bases, leaving 11 bases between the germline ends. The length of the CDR3 is 15 residues. The DNA of the CDR3 is TGTGCCACCAGCAGAGATATTGGAGAACCCTACGAGCAGTACTTC. This codes for CATSRDIGEPYEQYF.

The chain uses TRBV11-2 and TRBJ1-1; 10 bases are a match to TRBD1. The V gene end was trimmed by 2 bases and the J gene end by 5 bases; junction bases not matched to a gene: 5. The CDR3 runs 15 residues. In germline, CDR1 is SGHAT, CDR2 FQNNGV. CDR3 region: CASSLHSGQGTEAFF. CDR3 bases: TGTGCCAGCAGCTTACACTCGGGACAGGGGACTGAAGCTTTCTTT.

This chain connects TRBV6-1 to TRBJ1-5; unclear D gene. The CDR3 is 13 amino acids. Trimming removed 7 bases from V and 3 bases from J, with 10 bases in between. Germline loops: CDR1 MNHNS, CDR2 SASEGT. CDR3 in amino acids: CASTGRANQPQHF. As DNA, the CDR3 is TGTGCCAGCACGGGGAGGGCCAATCAGCCCCAGCATTTT.

The CDR3 is CASSFAGNYEQYF. The CDR3 coding sequence is TGTGCCAGCAGCTTCGCGGGAAACTACGAGCAGTACTTC. The chain combines TRBV5-6 with TRBJ2-7, with TRBD2 as a possible D gene (6 bases). The CDR3 has 13 residues. V was cut by 2 bases and J by 3 bases, with 9 bases left in between. In germline, CDR1 is SGHDT, CDR2 YYEEEE.